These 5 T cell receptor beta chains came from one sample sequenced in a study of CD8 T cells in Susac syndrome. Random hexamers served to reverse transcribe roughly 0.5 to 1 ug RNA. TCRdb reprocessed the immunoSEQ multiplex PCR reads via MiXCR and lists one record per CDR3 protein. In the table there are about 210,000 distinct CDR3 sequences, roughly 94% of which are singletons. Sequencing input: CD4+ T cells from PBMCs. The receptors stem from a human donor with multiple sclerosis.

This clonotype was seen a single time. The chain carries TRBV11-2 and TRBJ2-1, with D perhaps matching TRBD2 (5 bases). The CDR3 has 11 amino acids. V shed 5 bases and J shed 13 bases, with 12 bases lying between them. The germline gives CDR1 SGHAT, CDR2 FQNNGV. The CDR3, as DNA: TGTGCCAGCAGCCCGACGGCGGGTCAGTTCTTC. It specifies CASSPTAGQFF. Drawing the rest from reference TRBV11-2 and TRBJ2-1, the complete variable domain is EAGVAQSPRYKIIEKRQSVAFWCNPISGHATLYWYQQILGQGPKLLIQFQNNGVVDDSQLPKDRFSAERLKGVDSTLKIQPAKLEDSAVYLCASSPTAGQFFGPGTRLTVL.

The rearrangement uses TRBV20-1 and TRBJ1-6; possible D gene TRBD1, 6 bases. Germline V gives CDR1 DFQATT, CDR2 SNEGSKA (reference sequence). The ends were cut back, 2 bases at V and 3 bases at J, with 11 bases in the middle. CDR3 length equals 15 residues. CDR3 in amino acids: CSARRTGNYNSPLHF. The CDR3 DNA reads TGCAGTGCTAGACGAACAGGGAACTATAATTCACCCCTCCACTTT.

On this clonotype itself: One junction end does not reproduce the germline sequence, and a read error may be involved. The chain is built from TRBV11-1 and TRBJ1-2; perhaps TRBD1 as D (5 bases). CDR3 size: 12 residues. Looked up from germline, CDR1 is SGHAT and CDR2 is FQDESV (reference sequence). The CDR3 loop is CASSPGTAEENF. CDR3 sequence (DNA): TGTGCCAGCAGCCCTGGGACGGCCGAGGAGAACTTC.

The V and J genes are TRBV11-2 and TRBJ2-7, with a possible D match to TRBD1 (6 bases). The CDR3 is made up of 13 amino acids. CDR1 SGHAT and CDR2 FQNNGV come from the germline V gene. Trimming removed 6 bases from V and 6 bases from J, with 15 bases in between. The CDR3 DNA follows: TGTGCCAGCAGATCCGGGACACGGGGCGAGCAGTACTTC. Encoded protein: CASRSGTRGEQYF.

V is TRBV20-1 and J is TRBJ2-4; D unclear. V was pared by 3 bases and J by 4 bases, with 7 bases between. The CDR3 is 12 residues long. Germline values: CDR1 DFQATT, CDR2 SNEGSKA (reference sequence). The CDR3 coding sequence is TGCAGTGCTAGGGGCAGGAAAAACATTCAGTACTTC. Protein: CSARGRKNIQYF.